This paragraph covers one T cell receptor beta chain sequence. Its antigen is currently unknown. In the authors' workflow: TCR counts had a median of around 94,000 per sample and spanned roughly 23,224 to 700,000. TCRdb reanalysed the RACE reads using MiXCR and keeps one entry per CDR3 protein. The V and J calls here are based on TCRdb, not the publication. The sample has 84,000 or so distinct CDR3 sequences, roughly 10% seen once. These data originate in a study of human T cells and chemical hapten exposure. Study information: Patients were mainly female, each with alopecia areata, totalis or universalis. Study-wide findings and caveats: PT1 expanded TCR counts and patch test score were linked, and their correlation was positive.

Indicated time point: patch test 2, 6 weeks after DPC sensitization. Treatment of the sample: therapeutic diphenylcyclopropenone sensitization with weekly scalp DPC. The sample consisted of whole blood, taken in connection with sensitization to the hapten diphenylcyclopropenone (DPC). This clonotype was obtained from a woman aged 25 to 39 with alopecia areata. Some clones in this sample may be carry-over from other donors' samples.

CDR3 coding DNA: TGTGCCATCAGTGAGTCCGCAGGACTAGGGGGGAAGAACATTCAGTACTTC. This codes for CAISESAGLGGKNIQYF. V usage is TRBV10-3 and J usage is TRBJ2-4, with D possibly TRBD2 on 7 matching bases. CDR1 and CDR2 (germline): ENHRY, SYGVKD. V shed 0 bases and J shed 7 bases, with 19 bases lying between them. CDR3 length: 17 amino acids.